This T cell receptor beta chain was sequenced in a study of glioma-infiltrating T cells after dendritic cell vaccination. Across the study: Glioblastoma patients came from Phase I and II dendritic cell vaccination trials. At biweekly intervals, patients got three intradermal dendritic cell vaccine injections.

The time point is: after dendritic cell vaccination, including at tumor progression/relapse. The CDR3 is made up of 12 amino acids. Germline CDR1 reads SGHTA; CDR2 reads FQGNSA. V lost 1 base to trimming and J lost 7 bases, with 7 bases between them. Primers: 60 V beta forward and 13 J beta reverse. Profiled with immunoSEQ multiplex PCR; TCRdb holds only in-frame clones, not every one. The profile shows roughly 100,000 clones, under 85% of them singletons. The rearrangement uses TRBV7-2 and TRBJ1-2; D is possibly TRBD1 (5 bases). The source of this sequence is a human donor with glioblastoma. Sample: blood, taken after dendritic cell vaccination. The CDR3 nucleotides are TGTGCCAGCAGCTTAGTTCAGGGTGGCTACACCTTC. Protein sequence: CASSLVQGGYTF.